The next 8 T cell receptor beta chains were all read from a single sample in a study of blood T cell repertoires in COVID-19. Assay: immunoSEQ multiplex PCR; the TCRdb copy retains only in-frame clones and omits some. The sample includes around 100,000 clones, around 90% of them seen just once. Sequencing input: peripheral blood. These TCRs come from a woman at least 80 years old in a cohort sampled during active COVID-19.

The CDR3 nucleotides are TGTGCCAGCAGCCGGACTAGCGGGAGCGTTTACAATGAGCAGTTCTTC. Translation: CASSRTSGSVYNEQFF. The chain combines TRBV3-1 (or the pseudogene TRBV3-2) with TRBJ2-1; 13 positions match TRBD2. After removal of 4 bases from V and 4 bases from J, the junction contained 4 bases not matched to a gene. Germline CDR1 reads LGHDT; CDR2 reads YNNKEL (reference sequence). The CDR3 runs 16 residues.

This clone was seen at least ten times. In DNA form, the CDR3 reads TGTGCCAGCAGTTCGAACCCCGGGGAGGCTTTCTTT. Protein: CASSSNPGEAFF. This chain links TRBV27 with TRBJ1-1; no reliable D call. V lost 4 bases and J lost 11, with 14 bases in between. This CDR3 has 12 amino acids. The germline gives CDR1 MNHEY, CDR2 SMNVEV (reference sequence).

This chain links TRBV27 with TRBJ2-5, with D possibly being TRBD2 (5 bases). The CDR3 is 15 amino acids. Trimming stripped 2 bases from V and 5 bases from J, with 15 bases between. CDR1 MNHEY and CDR2 SMNVEV come from the germline V gene (reference sequence). CDR3 amino acids: CASSLSEGIGETQYF. CDR3 DNA sequence: TGTGCCAGCAGTTTAAGTGAGGGTATAGGTGAGACCCAGTACTTC.

The V and J genes are TRBV24-1 and TRBJ1-2, with 8 nucleotides matching TRBD1. V shed 7 bases, J shed 8 bases, and the junction held 11 bases outside the gene matches. This CDR3 has 14 amino acids. Germline CDR1 reads KGHDR; CDR2 reads SFDVKD. The CDR3 DNA sequence: TGTGCCACCAGGGACAGGGATTCACTTTCAGGCTACACCTTC. Its protein product is CATRDRDSLSGYTF.

The chain carries TRBV27 and TRBJ2-3, with D possibly being TRBD2 (6 bases). The CDR3 runs to 14 residues. Germline V gives CDR1 MNHEY, CDR2 SMNVEV (reference sequence). Trimming removed 3 bases at V and 2 bases at J, with 9 bases between. The CDR3 is CASSFSGNTDTQYF. The CDR3 bases are TGTGCCAGCAGTTTTAGCGGAAACACAGATACGCAGTATTTT.

This chain connects TRBV28 to TRBJ1-2, with D hard to call. The CDR3 length is 12 residues. Trimming stripped 8 bases from V and 8 bases from J, with 15 bases between. Germline-derived CDR1 and CDR2 are MDHEN and SYDVKM. The CDR3 DNA follows: TGTGCCAGCCGCATCGCGACGGAGGGCTACACCTTC. Translating gives CASRIATEGYTF.

This clone was detected once. The chain is built from TRBV18 and TRBJ2-7; the match to TRBD1 covers 7 bases. Losses at the gene ends were 3 bases for V and 3 bases for J; bases not matched to a gene: 2. The CDR3 sequence is 13 residues long. The V gene's germline CDR1 is KGHSH and CDR2 LQKENI. CDR3 DNA: TGTGCCAGCTCACCCCGGGACAGCTACGAGCAGTACTTC. As protein: CASSPRDSYEQYF.

The genes are TRBV18 and TRBJ2-3; D perhaps matches TRBD2 (6 bases). The CDR3 has 16 amino acids. With 5 bases removed from V and 6 bases from J, the gap between germline ends came to 21 bases. CDR1 and CDR2 (germline): KGHSH, LQKENI. The CDR3 region has the DNA TGTGCCAGCTCATCGGAGGGAGGAGGTCTCAGGGATACGCAGTATTTT. As protein: CASSSEGGGLRDTQYF.